This T cell receptor (beta chain) was obtained from a study of shared clonotypes between healthy human individuals. Study in general: A couple of women and a few men aged 18 to 49 made up the donors.

Comment on this clone: Its antigen is not known.

How the authors handled the data: In the immunoSEQ data, sequences were junction-only and lacked quality scores, so filtering differed. TCRdb keeps only in-frame clones here, not all; method: immunoSEQ multiplex PCR. V and J calls and clone size come straight from that table; D and trimming were deduced from the DNA. The sample consists of 2 million to 3 million clones, 90% to 95% of them appearing once. Study findings and constraints: When naive CD4 clonotypes were compared across several donors, approximately 5% were shared. Researchers found naive subsets generally carried larger estimated richness than memory subsets.

Per germline, CDR1 LGHNA and CDR2 YNFKEQ. Losses at the gene ends were 0 bases for V and 9 bases for J; bases not matched to a gene: 11. The CDR3 is made up of 17 amino acids. V gene TRBV4-2 combines with J gene TRBJ2-1; 10 positions agree with TRBD2. The sequence came from a man younger than 30 in good health. The sequencing input was naive CD4+ T cells sorted from blood. The subset: CD45RA+ positively selected. CDR3 nucleotide sequence: TGTGCCAGCAGCCAAGATTTAGCGGGGGGCCCATTGGGTGAGCAGTTCTTC. Translating it yields CASSQDLAGGPLGEQFF.